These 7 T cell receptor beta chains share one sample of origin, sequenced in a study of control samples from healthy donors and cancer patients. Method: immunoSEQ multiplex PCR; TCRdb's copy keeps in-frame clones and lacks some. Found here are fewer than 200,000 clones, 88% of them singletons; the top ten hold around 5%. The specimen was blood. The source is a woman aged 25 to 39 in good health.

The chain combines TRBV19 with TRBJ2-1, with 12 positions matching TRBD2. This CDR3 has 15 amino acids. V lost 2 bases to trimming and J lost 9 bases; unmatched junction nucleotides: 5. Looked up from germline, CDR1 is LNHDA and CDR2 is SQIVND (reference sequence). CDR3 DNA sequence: TGTGCCAGTAGTATATCCCTAGCGGGAGGGGTTGAGCAGTTCTTC. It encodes CASSISLAGGVEQFF.

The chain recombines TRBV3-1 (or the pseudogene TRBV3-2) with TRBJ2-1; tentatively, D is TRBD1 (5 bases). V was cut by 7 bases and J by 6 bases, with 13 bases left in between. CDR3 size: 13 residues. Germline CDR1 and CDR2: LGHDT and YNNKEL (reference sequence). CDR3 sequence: CASTRGRGNEQFF. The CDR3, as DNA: TGTGCCAGCACCCGCGGTAGGGGCAATGAGCAGTTCTTC.

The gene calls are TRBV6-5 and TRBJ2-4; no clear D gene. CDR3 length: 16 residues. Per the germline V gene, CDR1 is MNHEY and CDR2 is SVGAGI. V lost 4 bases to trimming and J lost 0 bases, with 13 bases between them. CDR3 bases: TGTGCCAGCAGTTCTCTTGGAGACATAGCCAAAAACATTCAGTACTTC. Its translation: CASSSLGDIAKNIQYF.

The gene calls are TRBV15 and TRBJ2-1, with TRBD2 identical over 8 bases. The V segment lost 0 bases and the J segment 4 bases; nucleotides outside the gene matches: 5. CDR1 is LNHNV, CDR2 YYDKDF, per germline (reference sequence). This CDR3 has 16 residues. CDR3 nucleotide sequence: TGTGCCACCAGCAGAGATCGAGGCGGGGGGTACAATGAGCAGTTCTTC. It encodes CATSRDRGGGYNEQFF.

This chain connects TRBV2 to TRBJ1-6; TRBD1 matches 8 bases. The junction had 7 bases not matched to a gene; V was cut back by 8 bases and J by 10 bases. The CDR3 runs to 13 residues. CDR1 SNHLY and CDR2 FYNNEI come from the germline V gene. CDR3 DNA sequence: TGTGCCAGCGTAGATACAGGGGGATCACCCCTCCACTTT. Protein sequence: CASVDTGGSPLHF.

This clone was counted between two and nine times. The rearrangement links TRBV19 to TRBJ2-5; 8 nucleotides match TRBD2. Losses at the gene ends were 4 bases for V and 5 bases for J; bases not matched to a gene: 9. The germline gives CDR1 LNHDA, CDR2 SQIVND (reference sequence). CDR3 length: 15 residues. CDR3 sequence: CASSRVSGGPETQYF. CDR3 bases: TGTGCCAGTAGTAGAGTATCGGGGGGGCCCGAGACCCAGTACTTC.

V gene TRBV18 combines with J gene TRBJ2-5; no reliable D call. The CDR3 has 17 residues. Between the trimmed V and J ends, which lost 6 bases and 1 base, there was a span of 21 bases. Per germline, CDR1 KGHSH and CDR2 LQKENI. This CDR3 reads CASSSGSINPFQETQYF. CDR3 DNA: TGTGCCAGCTCTTCGGGCAGCATCAACCCTTTCCAAGAGACCCAGTACTTC.